This T cell receptor (beta chain) was observed in a study of blood T cell repertoires in COVID-19. About the study: Acute and convalescent COVID-19 specimens originated in the United States, Italy and Spain.

Clones were sequenced by immunoSEQ multiplex PCR, and TCRdb holds only the in-frame ones, with some missing. The data hold roughly 300,000 clones, with approximately 87% observed a single time. CDR1 is LGHNT, CDR2 FRNRAP, per germline. The ends lost 0 bases at V and 5 bases at J; junction bases unmatched: 2. This CDR3 spans 14 amino acids. The TCR originated in a woman in her 30s with COVID-19, enrolled during active disease. The sequenced sample consisted of peripheral blood. The chain recombines TRBV12-5 with TRBJ2-3; 7 bases fit TRBD1. The CDR3 loop is CASGLVQGLDTQYF. The DNA for the CDR3 is TGTGCTAGTGGTTTGGTACAGGGGCTAGATACGCAGTATTTT.